Shown below are 21 T cell receptor beta chains from a single sample sequenced in a study of T cells in Graves' hyperthyroidism and ophthalmopathy. Amplified regions were TCR beta CDR3 sequences from RNA transcripts. When the TCR CDR3 underwent first-round RT-PCR, the HTBI primer set was used. TCRdb re-called the multiplex PCR reads with MiXCR, one entry per CDR3 protein. The sample shows 400,000 to 500,000 distinct CDR3 sequences, roughly 13% of them seen only once. Sequenced: blood. The source of these receptors is a young woman with Graves' hyperthyroidism.

This clonotype appeared many times. The CDR3 DNA is TGCAGCGTTGAAGATTATCGGGGAGATACGCAGTATTTT. Translating it yields CSVEDYRGDTQYF. V is TRBV29-1 and J is TRBJ2-3, with D possibly being TRBD2 (5 bases). The CDR3 consists of 13 residues. Looked up from germline, CDR1 is SQVTM and CDR2 is ANQGSEA. V lost 0 bases and J 5 bases, leaving 9 bases between the germline ends.

Worth noting for this clonotype: Just one base apart from a much larger clone, this may be a read error. V and J are TRBV2 and TRBJ1-5; D unresolved. The CDR3 is 15 residues long. Per the germline V gene, CDR1 is SNHLY and CDR2 is FYNNEI. With 2 bases removed from V and 4 bases from J, the gap between germline ends came to 12 bases. The CDR3 sequence: CASSERRGGNQPQHF. The CDR3 DNA sequence: TGTGCCAGCAGTGAAAGGCGGGGAGGGAATCAGCCCCAGCATTTT.

V usage is TRBV29-1 and J usage is TRBJ1-2; D is uncertain. Trimming shortened V by 7 bases and J by 7 bases, and 16 bases separated the two germline ends. CDR3 length: 12 residues. Germline V gene sequence: CDR1 SQVTM, CDR2 ANQGSEA. CDR3: CSAEGLAVGYTF. The CDR3 DNA sequence: TGCAGCGCTGAGGGCCTCGCGGTTGGCTACACCTTC.

This clonotype was detected a few times. This chain links TRBV19 with TRBJ1-5; D unresolved. The CDR3 totals 15 residues. V lost 2 bases and J lost 0, with 8 bases in between. CDR1 LNHDA and CDR2 SQIVND come from the germline V gene (reference sequence). The CDR3 here is CASSIRAASNQPQHF. CDR3 coding DNA: TGTGCCAGTAGTATAAGAGCAGCTAGCAATCAGCCCCAGCATTTT.

This clonotype was counted many times. The chain carries TRBV30 and TRBJ2-7; TRBD2 might be the D (5 bases). CDR1 is GTSNPN and CDR2 is SVGIG in the germline V gene (reference sequence). This CDR3 region has 12 residues. Trimming removed 1 base at V and 7 bases at J, with 11 bases between. The CDR3: CAWSGGPREQYF. CDR3 coding DNA: TGTGCCTGGAGTGGAGGGCCGAGGGAGCAGTACTTC.

The rearrangement joins TRBV11-2 to TRBJ2-7; 11 bases are a match to TRBD2. J lost 5 bases, V lost 8 bases, and 11 bases had no gene match. The CDR3 length is 15 residues. CDR1 and CDR2 from the germline V gene are SGHAT and FQNNGV. CDR3 region: CASSSRGTSGHEQYF. The CDR3 nucleotides read TGTGCCAGCTCATCGAGAGGGACTAGCGGCCACGAGCAGTACTTC.

This clonotype came up many times. For the CDR3, the DNA is TGTGCCTGGAGTGCTGACAGCAATCAGCCCCAGCATTTT. Translating gives CAWSADSNQPQHF. J is TRBJ1-5 and V is TRBV30; D is unresolved. The CDR3 runs 13 residues. The V gene's germline CDR1 is GTSNPN and CDR2 SVGIG (reference sequence). V was cut by 1 base and J by 1 base, with 5 bases left in between. Full variable domain (remainder filled in from reference TRBV30 and TRBJ1-5): SQTIHQWPATLVQPVGSPLSLECTVEGTSNPNLYWYRQAAGRGLQLLFYSVGIGQISSEVPQNLSASRPQDRQFILSSKKLLLSDSGFYLCAWSADSNQPQHFGDGTRLSIL.

The chain carries TRBV6-4 and TRBJ2-1; D is possibly TRBD2 (5 bases). V shed 3 bases and J shed 0 bases, with 12 bases lying between them. Germline CDR1 MRHNA, CDR2 SNTAGT. The CDR3 runs 16 residues. Here the CDR3 DNA reads TGTGCCAGCAGTGAGTCAGCGGCGGGCTCCTACAATGAGCAGTTCTTC. The encoded protein is CASSESAAGSYNEQFF.

This clonotype was detected many times. This chain connects TRBV20-1 to TRBJ2-7; D is perhaps TRBD2 (6 bases). In germline, CDR1 is DFQATT, CDR2 SNEGSKA (reference sequence). The CDR3 runs 15 residues. V was pared by 4 bases and J by 3 bases, with 19 bases between. The CDR3 coding sequence is TGCAGTGCTACAGACCCCGGGACTTTTAACTACGAGCAGTACTTC. Its protein product is CSATDPGTFNYEQYF.

Points on this clonotype: A clone one base away is much larger, so this may be a read error. The rearrangement links TRBV11-2 to TRBJ2-1; no definite D call. The end of the DNA is better explained by TRBJ2-7, so the J call may be wrong. Germline V gene lookup returns CDR1 SGHAT and CDR2 FQNNGV. The CDR3 sequence is 15 residues long. The CDR3 spells CASSLVRSSYNEQYF. The CDR3 DNA reads as TGTGCCAGCAGCTTAGTCAGGAGCTCCTACAATGAGCAGTACTTC.

This chain connects TRBV14 to TRBJ1-1; D possibly corresponds to TRBD1 (5 bases). V shed 0 bases and J shed 6 bases, with 11 bases lying between them. The CDR3 is 14 residues long. Germline loops: CDR1 SGHDN, CDR2 FVKESK. DNA for the CDR3: TGTGCCAGCAGCCAAGACGGGGCTAGCCCTGAAGCTTTCTTT. Amino acid sequence: CASSQDGASPEAFF.

The V call is TRBV12-3 or TRBV12-4, the J call TRBJ2-4, with D possibly called TRBD1 or TRBD2 (7 bases each). The V end lost 2 bases, the J end lost 0 bases, and 14 bases lay between the germline ends. This CDR3 has 17 residues. The CDR3 coding sequence is TGTGCCAGCAGTTTACGGGAGCGGGACAGAGCCAAAAACATTCAGTACTTC. This encodes CASSLRERDRAKNIQYF.

This chain uses TRBV20-1 with TRBJ1-2, with D unclear. This CDR3 is 13 amino acids long. With 0 bases removed from V and 4 bases from J, the gap between germline ends came to 9 bases. Germline V gene data show CDR1 as DFQATT and CDR2 as SNEGSKA (reference sequence). CDR3 amino acids: CSARDAIPYGYTF. The DNA for the CDR3 is TGCAGTGCTAGAGACGCGATCCCCTATGGCTACACCTTC.

In its sample, this clonotype was seen a few times. The rearrangement links TRBV6-2 or TRBV6-3 to TRBJ2-2; 10 bases match TRBD1. Germline V gene data show CDR1 as MNHEY and CDR2 as SVGEGT. With 8 bases clipped from V and 4 bases from J, the junction kept 7 bases outside the gene matches. There are 15 residues in the CDR3. This CDR3 is CASLRTGGPTGELFF. CDR3 nucleotide sequence: TGTGCCAGCTTGAGGACAGGGGGGCCCACCGGGGAGCTGTTTTTT.

The chain employs TRBV20-1 and TRBJ2-7; 8 nucleotides line up with TRBD1. This CDR3 is built from 14 residues. The germline CDR1 and CDR2 sequences are DFQATT and SNEGSKA (reference sequence). The ends lost 3 bases at V and 5 bases at J; junction bases unmatched: 9. DNA for the CDR3: TGCAGTGCTAGCCGGGACAGGTCATTCCACGAGCAGTACTTC. This encodes CSASRDRSFHEQYF.

This clonotype occurred many times. The chain couples TRBV7-2 to TRBJ2-7; maybe TRBD1 (6 bases). Germline lookup yields CDR1 SGHTA and CDR2 FQGNSA. This CDR3 region has 16 residues. The V end lost 0 bases, the J end lost 0 bases, and 12 bases lay between the germline ends. The CDR3 spells CASSLARWDTSYEQYF. CDR3 nucleotides: TGTGCCAGCAGCTTAGCGCGTTGGGACACCTCCTACGAGCAGTACTTC.

In this sample, this clonotype turned up many times. One base away lies a much larger clone, so this may be a sequencing read error. This chain links TRBV28 with TRBJ1-1; TRBD1 agrees at 7 bases. Germline CDR1 reads MDHEN; CDR2 reads SYDVKM. With V trimmed by 5 bases and J by 4 bases, 7 bases remained unmatched. The CDR3 length is 14 residues. The CDR3 nucleotides are TGTGCCAGCAGTGCGAGGGGGCTGGTCACTGAAGCTTTCTTT. Translating gives CASSARGLVTEAFF.

There are many counts of this clonotype. The V call is TRBV12-3 or TRBV12-4, the J call TRBJ2-2, with 10 bases identical to TRBD2. V trimming: 2 bases; J trimming: 3 bases; junction bases outside the gene matches: 0. The CDR3 loop spans 15 amino acids. Written as DNA, the CDR3 is TGTGCCAGCAGTTTACTAGCGGGAGACACCGGGGAGCTGTTTTTT. As protein: CASSLLAGDTGELFF.

The J gene is TRBJ2-6, the V gene TRBV20-1; D possibly corresponds to TRBD2 (6 bases). The CDR3 loop spans 14 amino acids. The germline CDR1 and CDR2 sequences are DFQATT and SNEGSKA (reference sequence). V was shortened by 3 bases and J by 1 base, with 7 bases between the two germline ends. DNA of the CDR3: TGCAGTGCTAGTCGGGGGTCTGGGGCCAACGTCCTGACTTTC. Translation gives CSASRGSGANVLTF.

This clonotype has ten or more counts. The chain carries TRBV28 and TRBJ1-1; possible D gene TRBD1, 6 bases. The V and J ends lost 3 bases and 5 bases respectively, with 25 bases between them. The CDR3 loop spans 18 amino acids. Germline CDR1 reads MDHEN; CDR2 reads SYDVKM. DNA of the CDR3: TGTGCCAGCAGTTTCTGGGACAAGGAGACCGGGACTTTAACTGAAGCTTTCTTT. Translation gives CASSFWDKETGTLTEAFF.

This clonotype was detected a few times. This chain joins TRBV19 and TRBJ2-1, with D possibly TRBD1 on 6 matching bases. Trimming shortened V by 1 base and J by 12 bases, and 10 bases separated the two germline ends. The length of the CDR3 is 12 residues. Looked up from germline, CDR1 is LNHDA and CDR2 is SQIVND (reference sequence). The CDR3 protein is CASSIGGQRQFF. DNA for the CDR3: TGTGCCAGTAGTATAGGCGGACAGCGGCAGTTCTTC.